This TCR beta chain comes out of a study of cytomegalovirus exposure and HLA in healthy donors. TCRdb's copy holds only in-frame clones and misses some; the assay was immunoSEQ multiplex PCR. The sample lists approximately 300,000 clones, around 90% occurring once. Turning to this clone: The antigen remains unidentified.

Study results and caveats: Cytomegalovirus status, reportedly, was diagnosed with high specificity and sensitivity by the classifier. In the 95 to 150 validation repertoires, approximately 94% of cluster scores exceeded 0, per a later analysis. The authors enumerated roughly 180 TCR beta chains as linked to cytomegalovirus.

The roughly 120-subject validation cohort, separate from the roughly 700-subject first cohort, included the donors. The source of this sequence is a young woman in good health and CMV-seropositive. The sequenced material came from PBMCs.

This CDR3 is CATSSDRGREPQHF. CDR3 in DNA: TGTGCCACCAGCAGTGACAGGGGGCGAGAGCCCCAGCATTTT. This rearrangement joins TRBV15 to TRBJ1-5; 10 bases fit TRBD1. The V segment lost 3 bases and the J segment 8 bases; nucleotides outside the gene matches: 4. CDR1 and CDR2 (germline): LNHNV, YYDKDF (reference sequence). CDR3 length: 14 residues.